The sequence of this T cell receptor beta chain was determined in a study of neurological immune-mediated disorders. This clonotype has at least ten counts. Its antigen is as yet unknown. Germline loops: CDR1 SGHRS, CDR2 YFSETQ. The V gene lost 5 bases and the J gene lost 5 bases, with 16 bases spanning the gap. This CDR3 is built from 14 residues. 5'RACE with 10-nucleotide random UMIs produced the cDNA. TCRdb reprocessed the 5' RACE reads with MiXCR, giving one entry per CDR3 protein. There are about 70,000 distinct CDR3 sequences in the sample; more than 3% occur only once, and roughly 5% lies in the top ten. Study-wide findings and caveats: Falling below healthy controls, multiple sclerosis showed the least TCR clonal expansion, while HTLV-1-associated myelopathy showed the most.

The unsorted libraries were prepared from 2 million PBMCs (stored at -80 C). The chain employs TRBV5-1 and TRBJ1-1, with TRBD1 as a possible D gene (6 bases). This TCR derives from a woman in her 50s with multiple sclerosis. Specimen: PBMCs. DNA for the CDR3: TGCGCCAGCAGGAACCTTACAGGGAGGACTGAAGCTTTCTTT. Protein product: CASRNLTGRTEAFF.